The 12 T cell receptor beta chains in this list originate from one sample, sequenced in a study of T cell responses to AZD1222 COVID-19 vaccine. Assay: immunoSEQ multiplex PCR; the TCRdb copy retains only in-frame clones and omits some. This table holds roughly 180,000 clones, around 92% found once. This specimen consisted of peripheral blood, obtained 28 days after the second AZD1222 dose. The receptors originated from an adult who received the AZD1222 COVID-19 vaccine.

This sequence joins TRBV27 and TRBJ1-2; D is uncertain. Per the germline V gene, CDR1 is MNHEY and CDR2 is SMNVEV (reference sequence). V was shortened by 6 bases and J by 6 bases, with 14 bases between the two germline ends. The CDR3 runs to 13 residues. The CDR3 reads CASSLTGMHGYTF. The CDR3 DNA follows: TGTGCCAGCAGCCTGACTGGGATGCATGGCTACACCTTC.

This chain uses TRBV4-3 with TRBJ2-6, with D perhaps TRBD1 or TRBD2 (5 bases each). The length of the CDR3 is 18 residues. CDR1 LGHNA and CDR2 YSLEER come from the germline V gene. Trimming left V 1 base short and J 0 bases short, with 13 bases between. The CDR3 nucleotides read TGCGCCAGCAGCCAAGGGGGACGGACCGACTCTGGGGCCAACGTCCTGACTTTC. Residues: CASSQGGRTDSGANVLTF.

About this clone: Possible read error: a much larger clone is one base away. The rearrangement joins TRBV7-9 to TRBJ1-2, with D possibly TRBD1 on 6 matching bases. This CDR3 comprises 13 residues. The germline gives CDR1 SEHNR, CDR2 FQNEAQ (reference sequence). The ends were cut back, 5 bases at V and 0 bases at J, with 7 bases in the middle. CDR3 sequence (DNA): TGTGCCAGCAGCGACAGGACTAACTATGGCTACACCTTC. This encodes CASSDRTNYGYTF. Full variable domain (rest looked up from reference TRBV7-9 and TRBJ1-2): DTGVSQNPRHKITKRGQNVTFRCDPISEHNRLYWYRQTLGQGPEFLTYFQNEAQLEKSRLLSDRFSAERPKGSFSTLEIQRTEQGDSAMYLCASSDRTNYGYTFGSGTRLTVV.

The V gene is TRBV18, the J gene TRBJ1-6, with 7 bases fitting TRBD1. Trimming cost V 4 bases and J 7 bases; bases outside gene matches: 10. This CDR3 has 16 residues. Germline V gene data show CDR1 as KGHSH and CDR2 as LQKENI. As DNA, the CDR3 is TGTGCCAGCTCACGAATTATGGGACAGCGGAATTCACCCCTCCACTTT. Translating gives CASSRIMGQRNSPLHF.

The chain uses TRBV3-1 (or the pseudogene TRBV3-2) and TRBJ2-3; 9 bases agree with TRBD2. Trimming cost V 2 bases and J 0 bases; bases outside gene matches: 3. The length of the CDR3 is 16 residues. Germline CDR1 and CDR2: LGHDT and YNNKEL (reference sequence). CDR3 sequence: CASSQQTSGSTDTQYF. CDR3 DNA: TGTGCCAGCAGCCAACAGACTAGCGGCAGCACAGATACGCAGTATTTT.

This clone has just one count. This chain uses TRBV18 with TRBJ2-2; D is uncertain. The CDR3 has 13 residues. Germline CDR1 reads KGHSH; CDR2 reads LQKENI. Trimming pared 1 base from V and 1 base from J, leaving 1 base between. The CDR3 nucleotides read TGTGCCAGCTCACCACAGAACACCGGGGAGCTGTTTTTT. Translated: CASSPQNTGELFF.

The V and J genes are TRBV7-2 and TRBJ2-7, with 7 bases aligning to TRBD2. The junction had 7 bases not matched to a gene; V was cut back by 5 bases and J by 0 bases. This CDR3 region has 15 residues. CDR1 is SGHTA, CDR2 FQGNSA, per germline. The CDR3 is CASSKGGASSYEQYF. Written as DNA, the CDR3 is TGTGCCAGCAGCAAGGGAGGGGCGAGCTCCTACGAGCAGTACTTC. The variable domain in full, with the rest retrieved from reference TRBV7-2 and TRBJ2-7, is GAGVSQSPSNKVTEKGKDVELRCDPISGHTALYWYRQSLGQGLEFLIYFQGNSAPDKSGLPSDRFSAERTGGSVSTLTIQRTQQEDSAVYLCASSKGGASSYEQYFGPGTRLTVT.

This clone has more than one count but fewer than ten. This sequence joins TRBV4-2 and TRBJ2-7, with a possible D match to TRBD1 (8 bases). The CDR3 length is 14 residues. The germline V gene has CDR1 LGHNA and CDR2 YNFKEQ. Trimming pared 4 bases from V and 6 bases from J, leaving 16 bases between. CDR3 bases: TGTGCCAGCAGCCTGGTGACAGGGGAGGGCGAGCAGTACTTC. The encoded protein is CASSLVTGEGEQYF.

The J gene is TRBJ1-1, the V gene TRBV30; perhaps TRBD1 as D (6 bases). Per the germline V gene, CDR1 is GTSNPN and CDR2 is SVGIG (reference sequence). CDR3 length equals 14 residues. Trimming took 2 bases from V and 4 from J, leaving 14 bases between them. CDR3 residues: CAWSTGRVGTEAFF. The CDR3 DNA follows: TGTGCCTGGAGTACAGGGAGGGTGGGCACTGAAGCTTTCTTT.

The chain joins TRBV19 to TRBJ1-3; D not certain. This CDR3 is 16 amino acids long. Germline loops: CDR1 LNHDA, CDR2 SQIVND (reference sequence). Trimming pared 3 bases from V and 0 bases from J, leaving 12 bases between. The CDR3 sequence: CASSIAGRVSGNTIYF. The CDR3 coding sequence is TGTGCCAGTAGTATTGCGGGCCGGGTCTCTGGAAACACCATATATTTT.

This chain links TRBV29-1 with TRBJ2-3; D is ambiguous. The CDR3 has 12 amino acids. The V gene lost 6 bases and the J gene lost 4 bases, with 11 bases spanning the gap. Per the germline V gene, CDR1 is SQVTM and CDR2 is ANQGSEA. The CDR3 reads CSVPRPPDTQYF. The CDR3 DNA reads TGCAGCGTCCCCAGACCACCAGATACGCAGTATTTT.

In its sample, this clone was seen once. V is TRBV19 and J is TRBJ1-5, with 10 bases aligning to TRBD1. CDR3 length equals 18 residues. Germline CDR1 is LNHDA and CDR2 is SQIVND (reference sequence). Trimming cost V 1 base and J 1 base; bases outside gene matches: 7. CDR3 nucleotides: TGTGCCAGTAGTATAGGGACAGGGGGGAGTAGAAGCAATCAGCCCCAGCATTTT. This sequence encodes CASSIGTGGSRSNQPQHF.